A selection of T cell receptor beta chains follows, all from one sample in a study of identical twins. Each CDR3 protein is one row after TCRdb ran MiXCR on the 5' RACE reads. This table has 450,000 or so distinct CDR3 sequences, 20% to 25% appearing once. The same data also went into a second study, on T cells expressing NK-cell markers.

Sequencing input: CD4+ T cells sorted from blood. The receptors shown here come from a woman under 30 in good health. Both conserved end residues are part of each CDR3. The order of the fields is clone size, V gene, J gene, D gene, CDR3 protein, CDR3 DNA. A D gene is named only where the DNA matches it firmly. Expanded clones get a size class; other rows say once, few or many, or leave the size out.

>-|TRBV6-5|TRBJ2-1|TRBD2
CASSYSIAGGFNEQFF
TGTGCCAGCAGTTACTCGATAGCGGGGGGGTTTAATGAGCAGTTCTTC
>once|TRBV5-5|TRBJ1-5|TRBD1
CASTQQGGSYQPQHF
TGTGCCAGCACCCAACAAGGGGGCTCCTATCAGCCCCAGCATTTT
>-|TRBV29-1|TRBJ1-2|-
CSVDDPNGYTF
TGCAGCGTTGACGATCCCAACGGCTACACCTTC
>many|TRBV2|TRBJ1-1|TRBD1
CASRGQGDTEAFF
TGTGCCAGTAGGGGACAGGGCGACACTGAAGCTTTCTTT
>few|TRBV20-1|TRBJ1-1|-
CSAFRGQRAEAFF
TGCAGTGCTTTTAGGGGCCAAAGGGCTGAAGCTTTCTTT
>-|TRBV5-1|TRBJ2-1|TRBD2
CASSLFTSGSSGRNEQFF
TGCGCCAGCAGCTTGTTCACTAGCGGGAGCTCGGGACGGAATGAGCAGTTCTTC
>-|TRBV20-1|TRBJ1-5|-
CSAKTGTSNQPQHF
TGCAGTGCTAAAACAGGGACCTCCAATCAGCCCCAGCATTTT
>-|TRBV15|TRBJ2-2|-
CATSRGYTGELFF
TGTGCCACCAGCAGAGGGTATACCGGGGAGCTGTTTTTT
>-|TRBV5-4|TRBJ2-3|-
CASSLVSGQGTDTQYF
TGTGCCAGCAGCTTAGTGAGCGGCCAAGGGACAGATACGCAGTATTTT
>few|TRBV20-1|TRBJ2-7|TRBD1
CSARKGTGSFEQYF
TGCAGTGCTAGAAAGGGGACAGGGTCGTTCGAGCAGTACTTC
>-|TRBV5-1|TRBJ1-2|-
CASSLMGSYGYTF
TGCGCCAGCAGCTTGATGGGCAGCTATGGCTACACCTTC
>few|TRBV6-6|TRBJ2-7|-
CASTNFYEQYF
TGTGCCAGCACTAACTTCTACGAGCAGTACTTC
>-|TRBV6-2/TRBV6-3|TRBJ2-3|-
CASSTRDGGTDTQYF
TGTGCCAGCAGTACCCGGGACGGAGGCACAGATACGCAGTATTTT
>many|TRBV18|TRBJ2-7|TRBD1
CASSPGTGAYEQYF
TGTGCCAGCTCACCGGGGACAGGAGCCTACGAGCAGTACTTC
>few|TRBV2|TRBJ1-1|-
CASKRSSGSPNTEAFF
TGTGCCAGCAAGCGAAGCTCCGGTTCCCCAAACACTGAAGCTTTCTTT
>-|TRBV27|TRBJ1-2|-
CASQGLGRLNYGYTF
TGTGCCAGCCAGGGGCTTGGTCGGCTAAACTATGGCTACACCTTC
>few|TRBV10-1|TRBJ2-4|TRBD1
CASSTDRGRNIQYF
TGCGCCAGCAGTACGGACAGGGGGCGAAACATTCAGTACTTC
>few|TRBV5-1|TRBJ2-2|-
CASSLAEGVGELFF
TGCGCCAGCAGCTTAGCGGAAGGGGTCGGGGAGCTGTTTTTT
>few|TRBV29-1|TRBJ2-7|TRBD1
CSVGAPTGAEQYF
TGCAGCGTTGGGGCGCCGACAGGGGCCGAGCAGTACTTC
>-|TRBV10-3|TRBJ2-2|-
CAISEPVDGSNTGELFF
TGTGCCATCAGTGAGCCGGTGGACGGTTCGAACACCGGGGAGCTGTTTTTT
>-|TRBV29-1|TRBJ2-1|-
CSARALGGYNEQFF
TGCAGCGCCCGGGCCTTAGGGGGCTACAATGAGCAGTTCTTC
>-|TRBV5-1|TRBJ2-3|TRBD2
CASSLERGGTDTQYF
TGCGCCAGCAGCTTGGAGCGGGGGGGCACAGATACGCAGTATTTT
>few|TRBV20-1|TRBJ2-1|TRBD2
CSARDLAGVGNEQFF
TGCAGTGCTAGGGATCTAGCGGGAGTAGGCAATGAGCAGTTCTTC
>once|TRBV3-1|TRBJ2-3|-
CASSQPSRGTQYF
TGTGCCAGCAGCCAACCCTCGAGAGGTACGCAGTATTTT
>-|TRBV5-1|TRBJ2-3|-
CASSPGRVIGDTQYF
TGCGCCAGCAGCCCCGGCCGGGTCATAGGAGATACGCAGTATTTT
>few|TRBV20-1|TRBJ2-1|TRBD2
CSAPRGSGWNNEQFF
TGCAGTGCTCCACGGGGTAGCGGGTGGAACAATGAGCAGTTCTTC
>few|TRBV20-1|TRBJ2-1|-
CSARGLDYNEQFF
TGCAGTGCTAGGGGCCTAGATTACAATGAGCAGTTCTTC
>-|TRBV10-3|TRBJ1-1|-
CATSQRGPEGAFF
TGTGCCACCAGCCAAAGGGGTCCGGAGGGAGCTTTCTTT
>-|TRBV9|TRBJ2-7|-
CASSVSPGSSYEQYF
TGTGCCAGCAGCGTAAGTCCAGGGAGCTCCTACGAGCAGTACTTC